This T cell receptor (beta chain) was identified in a study of CD8+CD57+ T cells in acquired aplastic anemia. Looking at the study overall: Quantities of DNA derived from sorted CD4+ and CD8+ cells averaged around 3.2 ug. Whole-study findings and limits: Patients and controls had CD8+ Simpson's diversity values that were not significantly distinct.

Previously, flow cytometry had revealed CD8+CD57+ cell expansion in the patients chosen for sequencing. Per germline, CDR1 SGHVS and CDR2 FQNEAQ. V was cut by 1 base and J by 6 bases, with 9 bases left in between. This CDR3 has 13 residues. In regard to this clonotype: Its specificity is unknown.

TCR beta VDJ combinations and CDR3 sequences were profiled from genomic DNA. TCRdb used MiXCR to reprocess the reads, holding one entry per CDR3 protein. The sample yields 180,000 or so distinct CDR3 sequences, around half seen once. The J gene is TRBJ1-1, the V gene TRBV7-8; D is unclear. The receptor was isolated from a human donor with aplastic anemia. The sequencing sample was made of sorted CD4+, CD8+, or CD8+CD57+ T cells (not recorded which) from PBMCs. This chain's CDR3 is CASSLGSGAEAFF. CDR3 DNA sequence: TGTGCCAGCAGCTTAGGGTCTGGCGCTGAAGCTTTCTTT. The entire variable domain, with the rest obtained from reference TRBV7-8 and TRBJ1-1, is as follows: GAGVSQSPRYKVAKRGQDVALRCDPISGHVSLFWYQQALGQGPEFLTYFQNEAQLDKSGLPSDRFFAERPEGSVSTLKIQRTQQEDSAVYLCASSLGSGAEAFFGQGTRLTVV.